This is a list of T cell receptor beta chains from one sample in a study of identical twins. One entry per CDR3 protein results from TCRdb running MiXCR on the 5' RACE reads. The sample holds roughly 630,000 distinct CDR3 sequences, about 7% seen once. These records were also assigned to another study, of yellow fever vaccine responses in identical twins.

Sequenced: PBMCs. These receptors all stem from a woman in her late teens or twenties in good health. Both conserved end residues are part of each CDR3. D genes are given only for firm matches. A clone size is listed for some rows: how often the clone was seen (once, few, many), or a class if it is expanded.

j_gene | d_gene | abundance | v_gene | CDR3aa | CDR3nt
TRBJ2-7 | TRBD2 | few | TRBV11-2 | CASSSLLTSGRRTSYEQYF | TGTGCCAGCAGCTCCCTCCTTACGAGCGGGAGACGCACTTCCTACGAGCAGTACTTC
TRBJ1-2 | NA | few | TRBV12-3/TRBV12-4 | CASWSWGYYNYGYTF | TGTGCCAGCTGGTCCTGGGGGTATTATAACTATGGCTACACCTTC
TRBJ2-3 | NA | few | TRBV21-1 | CASSARQDTQYF | TGTGCCAGCAGCGCCCGACAAGATACGCAGTATTTT
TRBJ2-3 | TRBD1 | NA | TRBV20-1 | CSAVLAGGGDTQYF | TGCAGTGCTGTCTTGGCAGGGGGCGGGGATACGCAGTATTTT
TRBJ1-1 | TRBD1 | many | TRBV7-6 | CASSLRAGGASYTEAFF | TGTGCCAGCAGCTTACGAGCAGGGGGCGCGTCGTACACTGAAGCTTTCTTT
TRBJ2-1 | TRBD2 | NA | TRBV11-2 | CASSLAVTSGSFEQFF | TGTGCCAGCAGCTTAGCGGTAACTAGCGGGAGTTTTGAGCAGTTCTTC
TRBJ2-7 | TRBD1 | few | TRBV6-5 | CASSYFQGAFEQYF | TGTGCCAGCAGTTACTTTCAGGGGGCATTCGAGCAGTACTTC
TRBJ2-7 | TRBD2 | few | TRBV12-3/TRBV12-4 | CASSLRGTSGYEQYF | TGTGCCAGCAGTTTAAGGGGGACTAGCGGCTACGAGCAGTACTTC
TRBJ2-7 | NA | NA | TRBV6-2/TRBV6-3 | CASSSSGSSSYEQYF | TGTGCCAGCAGCAGCAGCGGGTCAAGCTCCTACGAGCAGTACTTC
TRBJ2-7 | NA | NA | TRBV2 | CASAPPGTHYEQYF | TGTGCCAGCGCTCCGCCGGGGACTCACTACGAGCAGTACTTC
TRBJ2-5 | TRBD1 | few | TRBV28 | CASSFRDSWYQETQYF | TGTGCCAGCAGTTTCCGGGACAGCTGGTACCAAGAGACCCAGTACTTC
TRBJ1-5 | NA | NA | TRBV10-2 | CASSESVSGNQPQHF | TGCGCCAGCAGTGAGTCGGTGAGTGGTAATCAGCCCCAGCATTTT
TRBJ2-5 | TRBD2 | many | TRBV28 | CASSREGRETQYF | TGTGCCAGCAGTAGGGAGGGTAGAGAGACCCAGTACTTC
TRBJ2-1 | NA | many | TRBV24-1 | CATSEAARLAAYNEQFF | TGTGCCACCAGTGAAGCCGCGAGGCTAGCAGCCTACAATGAGCAGTTCTTC
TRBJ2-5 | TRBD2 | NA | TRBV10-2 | CASSERGRGDPPETQYF | TGCGCCAGCAGTGAACGCGGGAGAGGGGACCCCCCAGAGACCCAGTACTTC
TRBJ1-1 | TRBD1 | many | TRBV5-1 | CASSADRAGWTEAFF | TGCGCCAGCAGCGCGGACAGGGCCGGTTGGACTGAAGCTTTCTTT
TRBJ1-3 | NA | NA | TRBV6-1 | CASSEAGTRGNTIYF | TGTGCCAGCAGTGAAGCTGGGACGCGTGGAAACACCATATATTTT
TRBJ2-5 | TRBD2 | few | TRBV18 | CASSPQRGGETQYF | TGTGCCAGCTCACCACAACGGGGGGGAGAGACCCAGTACTTC
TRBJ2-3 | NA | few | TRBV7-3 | CASSLAVLSTDTQYF | TGTGCCAGCAGCTTAGCGGTGCTGAGCACAGATACGCAGTATTTT
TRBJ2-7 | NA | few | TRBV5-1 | CASSLVPYQLSAYEQYF | TGCGCCAGCAGCTTGGTCCCATACCAACTGTCAGCCTACGAGCAGTACTTC
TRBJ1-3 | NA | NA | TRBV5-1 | CASSLGIGESTTGNTIYF | TGCGCCAGCAGCTTGGGGATCGGGGAATCGACTACTGGAAACACCATATATTTT
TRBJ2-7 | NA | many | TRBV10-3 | CAISEPLSGPGQYF | TGTGCCATCAGTGAGCCCCTTAGCGGACCCGGGCAGTACTTC
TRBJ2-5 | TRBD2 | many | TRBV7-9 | CASSLNPPGGEETQYF | TGTGCCAGCAGCTTAAATCCCCCCGGGGGGGAAGAGACCCAGTACTTC
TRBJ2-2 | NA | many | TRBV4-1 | CASSQSFYGELFF | TGCGCCAGCAGCCAATCCTTCTACGGGGAGCTGTTTTTT
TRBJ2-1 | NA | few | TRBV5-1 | CATKREPAYDEQFF | TGCGCCACTAAAAGGGAACCGGCGTACGATGAGCAGTTCTTC
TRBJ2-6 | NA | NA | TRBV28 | CASSMGVSGANVLTF | TGTGCCAGCAGCATGGGGGTGTCTGGGGCCAACGTCCTGACTTTC
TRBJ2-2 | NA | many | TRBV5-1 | CASSLQVGPNTGELFF | TGCGCCAGCAGCTTGCAGGTGGGGCCGAACACCGGGGAGCTGTTTTTT
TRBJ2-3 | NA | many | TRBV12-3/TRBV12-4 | CASSFPPSPWYF | TGTGCCAGCAGTTTTCCCCCTAGTCCCTGGTATTTT
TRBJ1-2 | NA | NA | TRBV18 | CASSPGSGYTF | TGTGCCAGCTCACCGGGGTCCGGCTACACCTTC
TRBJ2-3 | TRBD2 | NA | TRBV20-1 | CSAGRTRTDTQYF | TGCAGTGCTGGAAGGACTAGGACAGATACGCAGTATTTT
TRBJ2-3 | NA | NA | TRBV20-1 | CSASKPTGSDTQYF | TGCAGTGCTAGTAAGCCAACAGGGTCAGATACGCAGTATTTT
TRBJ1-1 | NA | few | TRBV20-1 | CSAVTLGGTEAFF | TGCAGTGCTGTGACGTTGGGGGGCACTGAAGCTTTCTTT
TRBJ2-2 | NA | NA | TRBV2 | CASNPRDFSGELFF | TGTGCCAGCAATCCGCGGGACTTCTCCGGGGAGCTGTTTTTT
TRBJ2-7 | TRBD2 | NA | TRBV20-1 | CSAIAGGTFYEQYF | TGCAGTGCCATAGCGGGAGGTACCTTCTACGAGCAGTACTTC
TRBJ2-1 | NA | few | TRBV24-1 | CATSAWRNNEQFF | TGTGCCACCAGTGCTTGGAGGAACAATGAGCAGTTCTTC
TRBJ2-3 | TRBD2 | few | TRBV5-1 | CASSLGSSGRSSDTQYF | TGCGCCAGCAGCTTGGGATCTAGCGGGAGGTCATCCGATACGCAGTATTTT
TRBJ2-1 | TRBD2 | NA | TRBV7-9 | CASSLGAGGDYNEQFF | TGTGCCAGCAGCTTGGGTGCGGGAGGGGACTACAATGAGCAGTTCTTC
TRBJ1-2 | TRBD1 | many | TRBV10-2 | CASTREGGGYYGYTF | TGCGCCAGCACACGGGAGGGAGGGGGCTACTATGGCTACACCTTC
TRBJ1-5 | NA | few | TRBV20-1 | CSAREGGGHQPQHF | TGCAGTGCTAGAGAGGGGGGAGGACATCAGCCCCAGCATTTT
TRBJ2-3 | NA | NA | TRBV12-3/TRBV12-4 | CTSSKRTERDWTDTQYF | TGTACCAGCAGCAAAAGAACAGAGAGGGATTGGACAGATACGCAGTATTTT
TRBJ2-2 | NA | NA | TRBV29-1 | CSVLVFRGTGELFF | TGCAGCGTTCTAGTCTTCCGGGGCACCGGGGAGCTGTTTTTT
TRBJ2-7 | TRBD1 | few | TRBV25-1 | CASSDGTDHGEQYF | TGTGCCAGCAGTGATGGGACAGACCACGGGGAGCAGTACTTC
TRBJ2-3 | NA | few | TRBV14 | CASSQDRWATTDTQYF | TGTGCCAGCAGCCAAGATCGGTGGGCAACCACAGATACGCAGTATTTT
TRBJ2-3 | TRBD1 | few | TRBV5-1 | CASSLPGTVATDTQYF | TGCGCCAGCAGCTTGCCCGGGACAGTTGCCACAGATACGCAGTATTTT
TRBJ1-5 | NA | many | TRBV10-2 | CASSEQDNQPQHF | TGCGCCAGCTCCGAACAGGACAATCAGCCCCAGCATTTT
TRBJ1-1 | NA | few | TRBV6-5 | CASSYSKDRNTEAFF | TGTGCCAGCAGTTACTCCAAGGACAGAAACACTGAAGCTTTCTTT
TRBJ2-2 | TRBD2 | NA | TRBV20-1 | CTTSGRTNTGELFF | TGCACAACTAGCGGGAGAACGAACACCGGGGAGCTGTTTTTT
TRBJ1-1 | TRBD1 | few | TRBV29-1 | CSTRPGGVGTEAFF | TGCAGCACAAGGCCAGGGGGGGTTGGCACTGAAGCTTTCTTT
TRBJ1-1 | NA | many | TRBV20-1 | CSARGQVILMNTEAFF | TGCAGTGCTAGAGGCCAGGTGATCTTAATGAACACTGAAGCTTTCTTT
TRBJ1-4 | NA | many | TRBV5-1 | CASSLDGPQNEKLFF | TGCGCCAGCAGCTTAGACGGGCCTCAAAATGAAAAACTGTTTTTT
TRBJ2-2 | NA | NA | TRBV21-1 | CASTRGRVVWNTGELFF | TGTGCCAGCACAAGGGGGAGAGTGGTCTGGAACACCGGGGAGCTGTTTTTT
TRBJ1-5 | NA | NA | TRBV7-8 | CASSQDRYNQPQHF | TGTGCCAGCAGCCAGGACAGATACAATCAGCCCCAGCATTTT
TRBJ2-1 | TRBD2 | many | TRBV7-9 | CASRRLAGAYNEQFF | TGTGCCAGCAGGAGACTAGCGGGAGCCTACAATGAGCAGTTCTTC
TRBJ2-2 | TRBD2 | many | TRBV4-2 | CASRKERERGGELFF | TGTGCCAGCAGGAAAGAGCGGGAGAGGGGCGGGGAGCTGTTTTTT
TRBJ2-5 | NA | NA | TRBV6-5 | CASSYSGVRETQYF | TGTGCCAGCAGTTACTCGGGGGTGAGAGAGACCCAGTACTTC
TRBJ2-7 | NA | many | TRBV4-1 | CASSQRTPSYEQYF | TGCGCCAGCAGCCAAAGGACACCTTCCTACGAGCAGTACTTC
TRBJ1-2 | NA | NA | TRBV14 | CASSQDPRRYGYTF | TGTGCCAGCAGCCAAGACCCCCGAAGATATGGCTACACCTTC
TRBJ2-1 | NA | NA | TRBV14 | CASSLTSYGPYNEQFF | TGTGCCAGCAGCCTAACTAGCTATGGTCCCTACAATGAGCAGTTCTTC
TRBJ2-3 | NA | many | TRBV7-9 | CASSPITGDTQYF | TGTGCCAGCAGCCCCATCACGGGAGATACGCAGTATTTT